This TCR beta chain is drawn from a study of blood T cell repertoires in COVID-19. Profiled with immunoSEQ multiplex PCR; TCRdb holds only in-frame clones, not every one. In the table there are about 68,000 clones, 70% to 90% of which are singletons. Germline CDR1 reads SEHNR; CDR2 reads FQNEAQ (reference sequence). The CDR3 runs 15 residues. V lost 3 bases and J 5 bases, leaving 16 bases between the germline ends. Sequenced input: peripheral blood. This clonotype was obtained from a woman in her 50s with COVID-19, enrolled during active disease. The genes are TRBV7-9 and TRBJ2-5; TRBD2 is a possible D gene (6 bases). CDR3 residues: CASSFQPLALETQYF. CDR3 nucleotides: TGTGCCAGCAGCTTTCAGCCGCTAGCGTTGGAGACCCAGTACTTC.